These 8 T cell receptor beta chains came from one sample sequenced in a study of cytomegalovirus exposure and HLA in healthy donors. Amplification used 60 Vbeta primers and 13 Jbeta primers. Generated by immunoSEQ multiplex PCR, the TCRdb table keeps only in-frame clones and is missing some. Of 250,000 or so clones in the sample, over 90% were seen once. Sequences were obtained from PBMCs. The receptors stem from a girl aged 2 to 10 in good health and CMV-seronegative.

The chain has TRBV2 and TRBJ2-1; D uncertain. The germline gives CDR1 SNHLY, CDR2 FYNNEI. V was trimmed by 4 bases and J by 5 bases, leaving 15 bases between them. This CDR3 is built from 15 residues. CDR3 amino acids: CASSVDGGSNNEQFF. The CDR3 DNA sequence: TGTGCCAGCAGTGTGGATGGCGGTTCTAACAATGAGCAGTTCTTC.

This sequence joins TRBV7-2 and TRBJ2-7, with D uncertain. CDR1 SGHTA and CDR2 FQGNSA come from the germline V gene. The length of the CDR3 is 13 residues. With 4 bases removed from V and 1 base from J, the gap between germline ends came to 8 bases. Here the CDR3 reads CASSSPASYEQYF. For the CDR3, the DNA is TGTGCCAGCAGCTCTCCTGCGTCCTACGAGCAGTACTTC.

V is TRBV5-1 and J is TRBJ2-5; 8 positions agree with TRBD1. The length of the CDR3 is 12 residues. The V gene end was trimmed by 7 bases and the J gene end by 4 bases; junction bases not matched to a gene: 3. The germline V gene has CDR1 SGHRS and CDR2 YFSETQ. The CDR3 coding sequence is TGCGCCAGCGGGGACAGGAGAGAGACCCAGTACTTC. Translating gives CASGDRRETQYF.

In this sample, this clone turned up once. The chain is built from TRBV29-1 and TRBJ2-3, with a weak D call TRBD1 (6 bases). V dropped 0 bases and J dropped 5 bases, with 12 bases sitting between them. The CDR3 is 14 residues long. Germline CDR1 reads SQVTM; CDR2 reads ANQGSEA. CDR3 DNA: TGCAGCGTTGAAGAAATCCGAGGGGGAGATACGCAGTATTTT. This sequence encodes CSVEEIRGGDTQYF.

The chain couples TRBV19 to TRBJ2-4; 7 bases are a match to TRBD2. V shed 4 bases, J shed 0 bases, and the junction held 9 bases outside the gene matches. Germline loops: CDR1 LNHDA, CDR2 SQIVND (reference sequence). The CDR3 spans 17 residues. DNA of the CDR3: TGTGCCAGTAGTAGGGTAGCGGGTCAACTAGCCAAAAACATTCAGTACTTC. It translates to CASSRVAGQLAKNIQYF. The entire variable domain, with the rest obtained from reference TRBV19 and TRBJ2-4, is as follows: DGGITQSPKYLFRKEGQNVTLSCEQNLNHDAMYWYRQDPGQGLRLIYYSQIVNDFQKGDIAEGYSVSREKKESFPLTVTSAQKNPTAFYLCASSRVAGQLAKNIQYFGAGTRLSVL.

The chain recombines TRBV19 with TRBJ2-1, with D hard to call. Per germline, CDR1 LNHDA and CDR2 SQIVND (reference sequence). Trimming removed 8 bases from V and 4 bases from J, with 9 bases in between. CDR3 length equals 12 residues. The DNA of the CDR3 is TGTGCCAGTGGGCCCCAATACAATGAGCAGTTCTTC. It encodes CASGPQYNEQFF.

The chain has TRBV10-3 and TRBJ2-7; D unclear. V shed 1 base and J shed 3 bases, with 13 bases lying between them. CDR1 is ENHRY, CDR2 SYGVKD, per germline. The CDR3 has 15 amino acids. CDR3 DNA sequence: TGTGCCATCAGTGAGTATGGCGGCAGTAACTACGAGCAGTACTTC. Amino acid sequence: CAISEYGGSNYEQYF.

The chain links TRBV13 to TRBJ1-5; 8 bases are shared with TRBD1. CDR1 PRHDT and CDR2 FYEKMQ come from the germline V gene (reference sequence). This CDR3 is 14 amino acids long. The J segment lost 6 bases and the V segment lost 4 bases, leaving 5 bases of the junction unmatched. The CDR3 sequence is CASSYGQGPQPQHF. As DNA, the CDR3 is TGTGCCAGCAGCTACGGACAGGGCCCTCAGCCCCAGCATTTT.